The T cell receptor beta chain under discussion was sequenced for a study of regulatory T cells in long-lasting Graves disease. By sample share, this clonotype is medium-sized (0.01 to 0.1%). The time point: newly diagnosed GD, antithyroid drugs for less than 3 months. PBMCs were the source of the RNA used for TCR sequencing. V gave up 0 bases and J gave up 8 bases, with 14 bases separating them. CDR3 length: 15 residues. Germline CDR1 and CDR2: SGHRS and YFSETQ. In building TCR beta libraries, iRepertoire HTBI primers were used together with Arm-PCR of CDR3 regions. MiXCR was run by TCRdb on the multiplex PCR reads, yielding one entry per CDR3 protein. The sample has 540,000 or so distinct CDR3 sequences; approximately 13% are singletons. This sample also appeared in a second study, on T cells in Graves' hyperthyroidism and ophthalmopathy. That investigation notes: Those patients with uncontrolled infection, other autoimmune disease, pregnancy or lactation were excluded.

The clonotype comes from a man aged 25-45 years with Graves disease. This material consisted of peripheral blood mononuclear cells (PBMCs), taken at new diagnosis, from a patient treated with antithyroid drugs. The rearrangement links TRBV5-1 to TRBJ2-2; weak D call: TRBD1 (5 bases). This CDR3 reads CASSLEQAGRGELFF. The CDR3 DNA reads TGCGCCAGCAGCTTGGAACAGGCCGGTCGGGGGGAGCTGTTTTTT. Complete variable domain (other parts from reference TRBV5-1 and TRBJ2-2): KAGVTQTPRYLIKTRGQQVTLSCSPISGHRSVSWYQQTPGQGLQFLFEYFSETQRNKGNFPGRFSGRQFSNSRSEMNVSTLELGDSALYLCASSLEQAGRGELFFGEGSRLTVL.